These 22 T cell receptor beta chains came from one sample sequenced in a study of T cells in women clearing cervical HPV infection. The protocol was immunoSEQ multiplex PCR, while the TCRdb copy is restricted to in-frame clones and leaves out a portion. Its table records about 32,000 clones. The sequenced sample consisted of blood buffy coat. All receptors come from a woman aged 18-70 years with a cervical HPV16 infection that either progressed to CIN3+ or cleared (not recorded which).

With respect to this clone: The sequenced fragment ends 3 residues before the CDR3 boundary, so the rest is inferred from the germline J gene. The chain links TRBV5-1 to TRBJ1-1; 8 nucleotides match TRBD1. The germline CDR1 and CDR2 sequences are SGHRS and YFSETQ. Trimming removed 1 base from V and 5 bases from J; junction bases left unmatched: 4. The CDR3 is 14 amino acids. The DNA read from the CDR3 is TGCGCCAGCAGCTTGAGGACAGGGCAGACTGAA. Its protein product is CASSLRTGQTE. The CDR3 as a whole reads CASSLRTGQTEAFF.

Remarks on this clone: The CDR3 end is not reached by the read, which stops 3 residues before it; the germline J gene fills it in. The chain recombines TRBV20-1 with TRBJ2-3; 9 nucleotides match TRBD2. V gave up 6 bases and J gave up 1 base; unmatched junction bases: 20. Looked up from germline, CDR1 is DFQATT and CDR2 is SNEGSKA (reference sequence). This CDR3 has 19 amino acids. The CDR3 loop is CSARRAGGPVGGGTDTQYF. CDR3 DNA (partial): TGCAGTGCCCGCCGGGCGGGGGGGCCAGTGGGGGGTGGCACAGATACG.

In regard to this clone: The read comes to an end 3 residues before the CDR3 does, leaving the germline J gene to fill in the end. The chain joins TRBV7-6 to TRBJ2-4; 8 bases map to TRBD1. V shed 1 base and J 7 bases; nucleotides not matched to a gene: 9. CDR1 SGHVS and CDR2 FNYEAQ come from the germline V gene. The CDR3 consists of 16 residues. CDR3 DNA, as far as it was read: TGTGCCAGCAGCTTAGAACCAGGGGGCTTGGCGAACATT. It is translated as CASSLEPGGLANI. The whole CDR3 sequence is CASSLEPGGLANIQYF.

To note about this clone: Coverage ceases 3 residues before the CDR3 finishes, and the germline J gene fills in the end. The chain combines TRBV5-4 with TRBJ1-1, with 8 nucleotides matching TRBD1. The CDR3 sequence is 14 residues long. Germline loops: CDR1 SGHNT, CDR2 YYREEE (reference sequence). V trimming: 4 bases; J trimming: 3 bases; junction bases outside the gene matches: 5. The DNA read from the CDR3 is TGTGCCAGCAGCCAAGGACAGGGATACACTGAA. It specifies CASSQGQGYTE. The CDR3 in its entirety is CASSQGQGYTEAFF.

Note on this clone: The read terminates 3 residues ahead of where the CDR3 ends, so the germline J gene completes it. The chain has TRBV12-3 or TRBV12-4 and TRBJ2-6; D tentatively fits TRBD1 or TRBD2 (6 bases each). The CDR3 totals 15 residues. Trimming stripped 3 bases from V and 4 bases from J, with 10 bases between. The sequenced part of the CDR3 DNA is TGTGCCAGCAGTTTCGGAGGGGGAGGGGCCAACGTC. Amino acids: CASSFGGGGANV. The whole CDR3 region reads CASSFGGGGANVLTF.

Details on this clone: Sequencing ends 3 residues short of the CDR3 end; the germline J gene provides the rest. The chain couples TRBV20-1 to TRBJ1-1, with 7 positions matching TRBD1. CDR3 size: 12 residues. In germline, CDR1 is DFQATT, CDR2 SNEGSKA (reference sequence). With 6 bases clipped from V and 4 bases from J, the junction kept 5 bases outside the gene matches. CDR3 DNA, as far as it was read: TGCAGTGCCGGTGAGGGGGCCACTGAA. Translated: CSAGEGATE. The whole CDR3 sequence is CSAGEGATEAFF.

Of note for this clone: The CDR3 end falls 3 residues outside the read, so it is completed with the germline J gene. J is TRBJ2-1 and V is TRBV4-2, with 9 positions matching TRBD2. The CDR3 is made up of 16 amino acids. In germline, CDR1 is LGHNA, CDR2 YNFKEQ. The V gene end was trimmed by 0 bases and the J gene end by 4 bases; junction bases not matched to a gene: 4. The CDR3 loop is CASSQDNSGGYNEQFF. CDR3 DNA (partial): TGTGCCAGCAGCCAAGATAATAGCGGGGGTTACAATGAG.

As for this clone: The sequenced fragment ends 3 residues before the CDR3 boundary, so the rest is inferred from the germline J gene. The chain joins TRBV5-6 to TRBJ2-4; 11 bases match TRBD2. V lost 5 bases, J lost 7 bases, and 5 bases stayed unmatched. The CDR3 consists of 14 residues. Looked up from germline, CDR1 is SGHDT and CDR2 is YYEEEE. The part of the CDR3 DNA that was read is TGTGCCAGCAGTAATAGCGGGGGGGTCAACATT. Protein: CASSNSGGVNI. The whole CDR3 protein is CASSNSGGVNIQYF.

Worth noting for this clone: Read coverage stops 3 residues before the CDR3 terminus; the germline J gene supplies the remainder. Other DNA variants within this sample encode the same CDR3. The gene calls are TRBV6-2 or TRBV6-3 and TRBJ1-5; TRBD1 might be the D (5 bases). Between the trimmed V and J ends, which lost 8 bases and 2 bases, there was a span of 13 bases. This CDR3 has 14 residues. Germline V CDR1 and CDR2: MNHEY, SVGEGT. The DNA read from the CDR3 is TGTGCCAGCTCGACCCCGGGGGGCAATCAGCCC. Translating gives CASSTPGGNQP. The CDR3, in full, reads CASSTPGGNQPQHF.

For this clone: The read stops 3 residues short of the end of the CDR3; the missing end is completed from the germline J gene. The chain carries TRBV5-6 and TRBJ2-7; 10 nucleotides align to TRBD1. This CDR3 has 14 amino acids. Germline CDR1 and CDR2: SGHDT and YYEEEE. After removal of 5 bases from V and 5 bases from J, the junction contained 7 bases not matched to a gene. CDR3 protein: CASSWGQGFNEQYF. The sequenced CDR3 bases are TGTGCCAGCAGTTGGGGACAGGGGTTCAACGAG. Filled out from reference TRBV5-6 and TRBJ2-7, the complete variable domain reads DAGVTQSPTHLIKTRGQQVTLRCSPKSGHDTVSWYQQALGQGPQFIFQYYEEEERQRGNFPDRFSGHQFPNYSSELNVNALLLGDSALYLCASSWGQGFNEQYFGPGTRLTVT.

Comment on this clone: The CDR3 goes on 3 residues after the read ends, and that part is filled in from the germline J gene. The genes are TRBV2 and TRBJ2-7; D may be TRBD1 (5 bases). The V end was cut by 7 bases, the J end by 6 bases, with 16 bases between. The germline CDR1 and CDR2 sequences are SNHLY and FYNNEI. CDR3 length: 13 amino acids. The part of the CDR3 DNA that was read is TGTGCCAGCACGGTGGGGCCATGGGGCGAG. Translating it yields CASTVGPWGE. From start to end, the CDR3 is CASTVGPWGEQYF.

Details on this clone: The read gets to within 3 residues of the CDR3 end, and the germline J gene fills in the rest. The chain has TRBV30 and TRBJ1-5; D may be TRBD1 (5 bases). The V gene lost 3 bases and the J gene lost 0 bases, with 12 bases spanning the gap. Germline V gives CDR1 GTSNPN, CDR2 SVGIG (reference sequence). This CDR3 region has 15 residues. The CDR3 loop is CAWSQQDGSNQPQHF. Incomplete CDR3 DNA: TGTGCCTGGAGCCAACAGGACGGTAGCAATCAGCCC.

Of note for this clone: The read is 3 residues too short to cover the CDR3 end, so that end is filled in from the germline J gene. The gene calls are TRBV5-4 and TRBJ1-2, with 8 bases fitting TRBD1. The CDR3 runs 15 residues. CDR1 is SGHNT, CDR2 YYREEE, per germline (reference sequence). The CDR3 spells CASSLIQGGIEGYTF. The sequenced part of the CDR3 DNA is TGTGCCAGCAGCTTGATACAGGGGGGTATAGAGGGC.

To note about this clone: The read stops 3 residues short of the end of the CDR3; the missing end is completed from the germline J gene. The chain combines TRBV2 with TRBJ2-7; 10 nucleotides match TRBD1. The J segment lost 6 bases and the V segment lost 5 bases, leaving 10 bases of the junction unmatched. Germline CDR1 reads SNHLY; CDR2 reads FYNNEI. CDR3 length: 15 residues. CDR3 residues: CASSTRQGALGEQYF. CDR3 bases read: TGTGCCAGCAGTACAAGACAGGGGGCGCTCGGCGAG.

Details on this clone: The CDR3 extends 3 residues past the end of the read, so its final part is completed from the germline J gene. The chain carries TRBV25-1 and TRBJ2-5; 7 positions match TRBD1. Trimming at V came to 1 base and at J to 4 bases, leaving 6 bases not matched to a gene. The V gene's germline CDR1 is MGHDK and CDR2 SYGVNS. CDR3 length: 15 amino acids. The CDR3 bases that were read are TGTGCCAGCAGTGAATGGAAAGGGGGCTTAGAGACC. Protein sequence: CASSEWKGGLET. The entire CDR3 reads CASSEWKGGLETQYF.

Comment on this clone: The read is 3 residues too short to cover the CDR3 end, so that end is filled in from the germline J gene. The chain recombines TRBV4-1 with TRBJ1-2; D is possibly TRBD1 (5 bases). Germline V gives CDR1 MGHRA, CDR2 YSYEKL. This CDR3 region has 16 residues. V shed 1 base and J shed 2 bases, with 14 bases lying between them. CDR3 bases read: TGCGCCAGCAGCCAAGCTCGGGAGGGGCCCAACTATGGC. Translating it yields CASSQAREGPNYG. The whole CDR3 sequence reads CASSQAREGPNYGYTF.

As for this clone: The read ends 3 residues early relative to the CDR3; the germline J gene fills the gap. The chain is built from TRBV10-3 and TRBJ1-2; 9 nucleotides agree with TRBD1. The germline CDR1 and CDR2 sequences are ENHRY and SYGVKD. The CDR3 is 13 residues long. Trimming at V came to 6 bases and at J to 6 bases, leaving 5 bases not matched to a gene. This CDR3 reads CAISRGQGDGYTF. The covered CDR3 bases are TGTGCCATCAGCCGGGGACAGGGAGATGGC.

As regards this clone: The read comes to an end 3 residues before the CDR3 does, leaving the germline J gene to fill in the end. V is TRBV2 and J is TRBJ1-2; no definite D call. Trimming took 4 bases from V and 7 from J, leaving 4 bases between them. This CDR3 comprises 10 residues. Germline V gives CDR1 SNHLY, CDR2 FYNNEI. CDR3 DNA, as far as it was read: TGTGCCAGCAGTGGCGGTGGC. Its protein product is CASSGGG. The CDR3 as a whole reads CASSGGGYTF. The variable domain in full, with the rest retrieved from reference TRBV2 and TRBJ1-2, is EPEVTQTPSHQVTQMGQEVILRCVPISNHLYFYWYRQILGQKVEFLVSFYNNEISEKSEIFDDQFSVERPDGSNFTLKIRSTKLEDSAMYFCASSGGGYTFGSGTRLTVV.

Worth noting for this clone: From the germline J gene comes the end of the CDR3, since the read stops 3 residues before it. The chain employs TRBV20-1 and TRBJ2-5; TRBD2 aligns across 12 bases. Germline V gene lookup returns CDR1 DFQATT and CDR2 SNEGSKA (reference sequence). The CDR3 is 20 residues long. After removal of 5 bases from V and 3 bases from J, the junction contained 22 bases not matched to a gene. The CDR3: CSAFSISFGQASGGEETQYF. CDR3 DNA (partial): TGCAGTGCTTTCTCCATCAGTTTCGGTCAGGCTAGCGGGGGGGAAGAGACC.

This clone counts as medium-sized by frequency. The CDR3 here is CSARDQGQGYGYTF. CDR3 DNA, as far as it was read: TGCAGTGCTAGAGACCAGGGACAGGGTTATGGC. The chain couples TRBV20-1 to TRBJ1-2; TRBD1 aligns across 9 bases. The read finishes 3 residues shy of the CDR3 end, and the germline J gene is used to complete it. V trimming: 0 bases; J trimming: 5 bases; junction bases outside the gene matches: 4. Germline-derived CDR1 and CDR2 are DFQATT and SNEGSKA (reference sequence). This CDR3 comprises 14 residues.

About this clone: From the germline J gene comes the end of the CDR3, since the read stops 3 residues before it. The chain joins TRBV7-9 to TRBJ1-6; 9 nucleotides align to TRBD1. The CDR3 is 15 residues long. The V gene's germline CDR1 is SEHNR and CDR2 FQNEAQ (reference sequence). Germline trimming cut 5 bases from V and 7 bases from J; bases unmatched to any gene: 6. CDR3 DNA (partial): TGTGCCAGCAGCAGAGCCGGGACAGGGAATTCACCC. It yields the protein CASSRAGTGNSP. The whole CDR3 reads CASSRAGTGNSPLHF. Supplemented by reference TRBV7-9 and TRBJ1-6, the full variable domain reads DTGVSQNPRHKITKRGQNVTFRCDPISEHNRLYWYRQTLGQGPEFLTYFQNEAQLEKSRLLSDRFSAERPKGSFSTLEIQRTEQGDSAMYLCASSRAGTGNSPLHFGNGTRLTVT.

A word on this clone: The CDR3 end lies 3 residues beyond the end of the read and is filled in from the germline J gene. V gene TRBV20-1 combines with J gene TRBJ1-1; D not resolved. Per the germline V gene, CDR1 is DFQATT and CDR2 is SNEGSKA (reference sequence). Trimming stripped 0 bases from V and 7 bases from J, with 15 bases between. The CDR3 is 14 residues long. Incomplete CDR3 DNA: TGCAGTGCTAGAGATCCTAATTTCCGGGGTGAA. Translated, it gives CSARDPNFRGE. The CDR3 in its entirety is CSARDPNFRGEAFF.